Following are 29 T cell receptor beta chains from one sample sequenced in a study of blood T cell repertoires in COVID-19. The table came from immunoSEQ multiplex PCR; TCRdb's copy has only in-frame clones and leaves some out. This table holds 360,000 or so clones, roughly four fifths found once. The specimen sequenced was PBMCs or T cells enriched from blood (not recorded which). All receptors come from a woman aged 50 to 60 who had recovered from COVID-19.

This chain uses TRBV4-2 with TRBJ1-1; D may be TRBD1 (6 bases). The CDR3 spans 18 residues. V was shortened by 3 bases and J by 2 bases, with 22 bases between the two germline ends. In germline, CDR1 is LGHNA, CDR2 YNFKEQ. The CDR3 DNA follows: TGTGCCAGCAGCCACTCCCGATTCCAGGGACAAGTAAACACTGAAGCTTTCTTT. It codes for CASSHSRFQGQVNTEAFF.

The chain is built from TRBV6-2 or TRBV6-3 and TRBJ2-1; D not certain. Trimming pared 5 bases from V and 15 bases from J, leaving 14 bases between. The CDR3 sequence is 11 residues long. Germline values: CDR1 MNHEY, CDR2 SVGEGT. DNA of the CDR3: TGTGCCAGCAGTGACACGGTATCGCGGTTCTTC. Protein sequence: CASSDTVSRFF.

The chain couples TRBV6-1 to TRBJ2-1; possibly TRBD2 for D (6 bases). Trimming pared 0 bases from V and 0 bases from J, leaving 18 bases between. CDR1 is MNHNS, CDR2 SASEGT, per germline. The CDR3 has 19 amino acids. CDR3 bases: TGTGCCAGCAGTGAAGCGATTAGCGGCGACTGGAGCTCCTACAATGAGCAGTTCTTC. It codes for CASSEAISGDWSSYNEQFF.

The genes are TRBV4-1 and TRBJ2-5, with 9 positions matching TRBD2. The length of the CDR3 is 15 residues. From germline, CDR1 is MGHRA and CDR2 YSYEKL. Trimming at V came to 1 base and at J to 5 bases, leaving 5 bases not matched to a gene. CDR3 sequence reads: CASSQGGLAAETQYF. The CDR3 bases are TGCGCCAGCAGCCAAGGGGGACTAGCAGCGGAGACCCAGTACTTC.

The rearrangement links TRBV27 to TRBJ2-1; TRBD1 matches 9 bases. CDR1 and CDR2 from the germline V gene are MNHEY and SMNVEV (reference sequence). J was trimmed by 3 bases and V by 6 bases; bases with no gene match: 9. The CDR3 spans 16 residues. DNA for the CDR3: TGTGCCAGCAGGGAATCAACAGGGGGCCACTACAATGAGCAGTTCTTC. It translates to CASRESTGGHYNEQFF.

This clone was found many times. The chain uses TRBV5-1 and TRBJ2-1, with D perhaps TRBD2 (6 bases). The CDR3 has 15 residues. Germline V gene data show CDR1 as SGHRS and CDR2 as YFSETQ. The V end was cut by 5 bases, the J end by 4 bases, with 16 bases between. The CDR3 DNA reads TGCGCCAGCAGGGGGGACTCACGGACTTACAATGAGCAGTTCTTC. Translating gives CASRGDSRTYNEQFF.

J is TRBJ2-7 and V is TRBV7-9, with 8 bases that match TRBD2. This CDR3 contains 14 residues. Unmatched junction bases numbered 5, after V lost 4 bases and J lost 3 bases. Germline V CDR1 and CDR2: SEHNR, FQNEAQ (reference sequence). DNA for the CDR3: TGTGCCAGCAGCTCCAGCGGGAGCGGCTACGAGCAGTACTTC. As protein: CASSSSGSGYEQYF.

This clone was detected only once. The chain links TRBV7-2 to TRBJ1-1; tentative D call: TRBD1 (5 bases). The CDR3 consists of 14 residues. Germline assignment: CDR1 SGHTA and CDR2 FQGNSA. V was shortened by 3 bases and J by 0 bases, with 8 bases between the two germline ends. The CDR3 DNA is TGTGCCAGCAGCTTGGGGCAGGTGAACACTGAAGCTTTCTTT. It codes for CASSLGQVNTEAFF.

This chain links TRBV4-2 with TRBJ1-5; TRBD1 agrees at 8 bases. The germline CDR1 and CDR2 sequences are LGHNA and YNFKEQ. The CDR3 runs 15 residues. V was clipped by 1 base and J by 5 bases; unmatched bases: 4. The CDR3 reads CASSQVTGDYQPQHF. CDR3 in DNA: TGTGCCAGCAGCCAAGTGACAGGGGACTATCAGCCCCAGCATTTT.

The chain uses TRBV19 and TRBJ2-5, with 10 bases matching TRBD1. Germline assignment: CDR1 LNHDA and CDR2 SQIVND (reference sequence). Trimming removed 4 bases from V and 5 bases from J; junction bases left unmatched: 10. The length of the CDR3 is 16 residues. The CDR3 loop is CASSTRQGARSETQYF. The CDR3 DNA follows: TGTGCCAGTAGTACCCGACAGGGGGCGCGGTCTGAGACCCAGTACTTC.

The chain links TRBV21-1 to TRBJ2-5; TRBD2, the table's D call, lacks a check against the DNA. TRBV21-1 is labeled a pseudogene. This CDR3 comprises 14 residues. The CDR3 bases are TGTGCCAGCAGCAGGACTAGCGGGAAAGAGACCCAGTACTTC. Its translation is CASSRTSGKETQYF.

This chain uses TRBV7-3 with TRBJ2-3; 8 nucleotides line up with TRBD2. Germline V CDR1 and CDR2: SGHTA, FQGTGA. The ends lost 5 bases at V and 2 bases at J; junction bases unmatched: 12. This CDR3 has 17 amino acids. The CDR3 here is CASSPERTSLNTDTQYF. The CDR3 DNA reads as TGTGCCAGCAGCCCAGAAAGGACTAGCCTGAACACAGATACGCAGTATTTT.

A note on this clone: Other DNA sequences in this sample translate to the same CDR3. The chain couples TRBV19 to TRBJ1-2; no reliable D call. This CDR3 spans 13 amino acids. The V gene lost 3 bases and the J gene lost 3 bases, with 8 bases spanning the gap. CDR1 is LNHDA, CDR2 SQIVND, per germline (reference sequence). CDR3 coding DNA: TGTGCCAGTAGTATCGGCGGAGACTATGGCTACACCTTC. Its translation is CASSIGGDYGYTF.

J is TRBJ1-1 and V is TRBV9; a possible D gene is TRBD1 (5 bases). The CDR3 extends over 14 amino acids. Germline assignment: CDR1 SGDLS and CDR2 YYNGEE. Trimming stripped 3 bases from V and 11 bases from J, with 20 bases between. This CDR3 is CASSATLRDLEAFF. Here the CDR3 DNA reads TGTGCCAGCAGCGCCACACTGAGGGACTTGGAGGCTTTCTTT.

The CDR3 region is CASSDLTVEAFF. The CDR3 DNA reads as TGTGCCAGCAGTGATTTGACAGTTGAAGCTTTCTTT. This chain uses TRBV25-1 with TRBJ1-1, with D tentatively TRBD1 (5 bases). The CDR3 runs 12 residues. CDR1 and CDR2 from the germline V gene are MGHDK and SYGVNS. V lost 3 bases to trimming and J lost 7 bases, with 9 bases between them.

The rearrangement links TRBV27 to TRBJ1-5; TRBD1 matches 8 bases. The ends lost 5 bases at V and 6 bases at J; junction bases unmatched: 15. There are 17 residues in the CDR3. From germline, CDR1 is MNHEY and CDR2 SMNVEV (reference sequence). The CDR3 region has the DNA TGTGCCAGCAGTCCGCAACCACTCCGGACAGGGCGTCAGCCCCAGCATTTT. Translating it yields CASSPQPLRTGRQPQHF.

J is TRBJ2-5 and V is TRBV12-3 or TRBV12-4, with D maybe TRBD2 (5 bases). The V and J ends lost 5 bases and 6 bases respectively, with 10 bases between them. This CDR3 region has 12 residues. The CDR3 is CASSAGVKTQYF. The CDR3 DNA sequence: TGTGCCAGCAGTGCGGGCGTCAAGACCCAGTACTTC.

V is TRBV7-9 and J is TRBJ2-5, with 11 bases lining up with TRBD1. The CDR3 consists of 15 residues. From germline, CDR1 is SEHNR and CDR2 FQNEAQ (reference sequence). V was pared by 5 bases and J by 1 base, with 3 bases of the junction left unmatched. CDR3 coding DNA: TGTGCCAGCAGCATAGGGACAGGGGGCCAAGAGACCCAGTACTTC. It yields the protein CASSIGTGGQETQYF. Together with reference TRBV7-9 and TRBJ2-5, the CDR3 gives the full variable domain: DTGVSQNPRHKITKRGQNVTFRCDPISEHNRLYWYRQTLGQGPEFLTYFQNEAQLEKSRLLSDRFSAERPKGSFSTLEIQRTEQGDSAMYLCASSIGTGGQETQYFGPGTRLLVL.

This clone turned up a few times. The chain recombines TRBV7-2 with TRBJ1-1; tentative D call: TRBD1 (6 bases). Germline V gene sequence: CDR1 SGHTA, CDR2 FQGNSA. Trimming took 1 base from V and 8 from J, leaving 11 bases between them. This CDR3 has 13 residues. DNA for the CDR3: TGTGCCAGCAGCTTAGGGGTCCAGGGGGAAGCTTTCTTT. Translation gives CASSLGVQGEAFF.

CDR3 sequence reads: CSVGLLGQGASSAFF. In nucleotides, the CDR3 is TGCAGCGTCGGTCTCTTGGGGCAGGGGGCTTCGAGTGCTTTCTTT. The chain has TRBV29-1 and TRBJ1-1, with TRBD1 matching over 8 bases. V lost 6 bases to trimming and J lost 11 bases; unmatched junction nucleotides: 20. This CDR3 region has 15 residues. The V gene's germline CDR1 is SQVTM and CDR2 ANQGSEA.

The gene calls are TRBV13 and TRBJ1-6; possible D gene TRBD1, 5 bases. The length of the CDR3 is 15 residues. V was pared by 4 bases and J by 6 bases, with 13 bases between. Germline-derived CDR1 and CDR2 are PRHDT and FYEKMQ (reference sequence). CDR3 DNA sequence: TGTGCCAGCAGCTCCGCGGGGCACCTTAATTCACCCCTCCACTTT. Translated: CASSSAGHLNSPLHF. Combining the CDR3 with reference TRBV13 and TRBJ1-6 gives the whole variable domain AAGVIQSPRHLIKEKRETATLKCYPIPRHDTVYWYQQGPGQDPQFLISFYEKMQSDKGSIPDRFSAQQFSDYHSELNMSSLELGDSALYFCASSSAGHLNSPLHFGNGTRLTVT.

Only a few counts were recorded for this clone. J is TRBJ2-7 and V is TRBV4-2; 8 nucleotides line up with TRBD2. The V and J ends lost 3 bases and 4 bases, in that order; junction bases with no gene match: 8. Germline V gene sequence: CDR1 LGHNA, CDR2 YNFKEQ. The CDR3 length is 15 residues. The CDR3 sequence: CASSQLGLGDYEQYF. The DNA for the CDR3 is TGTGCCAGCAGCCAGTTGGGACTAGGGGATTACGAGCAGTACTTC.

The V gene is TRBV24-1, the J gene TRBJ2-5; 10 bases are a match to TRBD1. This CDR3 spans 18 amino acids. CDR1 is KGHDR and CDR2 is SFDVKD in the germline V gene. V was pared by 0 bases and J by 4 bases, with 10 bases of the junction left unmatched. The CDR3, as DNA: TGTGCCACCAGTGATTTGCACTCCCGGGACAGGGGAGTAGAGACCCAGTACTTC. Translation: CATSDLHSRDRGVETQYF.

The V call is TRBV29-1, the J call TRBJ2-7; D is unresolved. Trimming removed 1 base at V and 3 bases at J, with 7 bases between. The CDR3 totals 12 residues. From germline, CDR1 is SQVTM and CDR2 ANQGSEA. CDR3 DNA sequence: TGCAGCGTTGAAGGTCAGTACTACGAGCAGTACTTC. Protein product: CSVEGQYYEQYF.

The CDR3 region is CASSQYVGTSGYEQYF. The CDR3 DNA follows: TGCGCCAGCAGCCAGTATGTTGGGACTAGCGGCTACGAGCAGTACTTC. V gene TRBV4-3 combines with J gene TRBJ2-7; 11 nucleotides match TRBD2. Trimming took 3 bases from V and 3 from J; bases not matched to a gene: 7. This CDR3 spans 16 amino acids. The germline CDR1 and CDR2 sequences are LGHNA and YSLEER.

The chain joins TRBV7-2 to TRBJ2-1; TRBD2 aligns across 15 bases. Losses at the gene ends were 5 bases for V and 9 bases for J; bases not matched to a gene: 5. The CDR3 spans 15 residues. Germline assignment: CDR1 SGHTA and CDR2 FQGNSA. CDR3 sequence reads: CASSRTSGGVGEQFF. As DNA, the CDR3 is TGTGCCAGCAGCCGGACTAGCGGGGGGGTCGGTGAGCAGTTCTTC.

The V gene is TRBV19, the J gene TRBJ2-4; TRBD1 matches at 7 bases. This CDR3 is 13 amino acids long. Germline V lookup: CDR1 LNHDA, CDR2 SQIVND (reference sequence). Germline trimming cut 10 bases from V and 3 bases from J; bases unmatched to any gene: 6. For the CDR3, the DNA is TGTGCCACCAAACAGGGGAGCAAAAACATTCAGTACTTC. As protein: CATKQGSKNIQYF.

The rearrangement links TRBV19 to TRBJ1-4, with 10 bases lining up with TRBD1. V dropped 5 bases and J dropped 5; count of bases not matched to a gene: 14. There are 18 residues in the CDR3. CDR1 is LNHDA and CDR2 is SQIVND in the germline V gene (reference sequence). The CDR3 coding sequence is TGTGCCAGTAGTTCCCAGATCACCGGGGACAGGGGCAATGAAAAACTGTTTTTT. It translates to CASSSQITGDRGNEKLFF.

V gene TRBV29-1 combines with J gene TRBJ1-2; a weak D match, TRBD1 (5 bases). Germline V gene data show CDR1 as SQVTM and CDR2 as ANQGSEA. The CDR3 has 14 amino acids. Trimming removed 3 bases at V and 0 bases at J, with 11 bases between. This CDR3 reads CSVDRLTANYGYTF. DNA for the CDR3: TGCAGCGTTGATCGTTTGACAGCTAACTATGGCTACACCTTC.